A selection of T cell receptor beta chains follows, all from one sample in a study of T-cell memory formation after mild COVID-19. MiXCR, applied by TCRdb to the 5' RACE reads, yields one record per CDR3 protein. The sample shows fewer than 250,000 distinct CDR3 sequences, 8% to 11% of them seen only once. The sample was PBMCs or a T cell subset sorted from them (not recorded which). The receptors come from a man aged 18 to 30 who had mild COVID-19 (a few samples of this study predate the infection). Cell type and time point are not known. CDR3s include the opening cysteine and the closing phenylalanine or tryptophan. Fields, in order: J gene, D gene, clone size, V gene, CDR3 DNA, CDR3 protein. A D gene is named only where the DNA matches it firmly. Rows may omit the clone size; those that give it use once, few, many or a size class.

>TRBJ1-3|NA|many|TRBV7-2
TGTGCCAGCAGCTTAGGCCCCGGCTCTGGAAACACCATATATTTT
CASSLGPGSGNTIYF
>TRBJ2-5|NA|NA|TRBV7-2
TGTGCCAGCAGCTCCGCCCCCACACAAGGGACCCAGTACTTC
CASSSAPTQGTQYF
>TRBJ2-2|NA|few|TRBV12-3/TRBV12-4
TGTGCCAGTCGATGGACTCAGACCGGGGAGCTGTTTTTT
CASRWTQTGELFF
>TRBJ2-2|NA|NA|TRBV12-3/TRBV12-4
TGTGCCAGCAGTTTAGCGCGCGGGGAGCTGTTTTTT
CASSLARGELFF
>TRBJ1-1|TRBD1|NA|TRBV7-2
TGTGCCAGCAGCTTAGCAGGGACAGGGGGCACTGAAGCTTTCTTT
CASSLAGTGGTEAFF
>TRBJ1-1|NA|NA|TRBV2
TGTGCCACCGCAGGCGCGTCTGAAGCTTTCTTT
CATAGASEAFF
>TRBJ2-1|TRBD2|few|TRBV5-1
TGCGCCAGCCAAAGGACTAGCGGGGGGGCATCGAATGAGCAGTTCTTC
CASQRTSGGASNEQFF
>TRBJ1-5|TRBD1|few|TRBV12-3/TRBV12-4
TGTGCCAGCGGAATTGACAGGGGTCAGCCCCAGCATTTT
CASGIDRGQPQHF
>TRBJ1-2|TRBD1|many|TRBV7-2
TGTGCCAGCAGCATGACAGGGGGCCGCTATGGCTACACCTTC
CASSMTGGRYGYTF
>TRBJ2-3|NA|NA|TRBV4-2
TGTGCCAGCAGCCAAGATTGGCGGCTAGATCCCCCAGATACGCAGTATTTT
CASSQDWRLDPPDTQYF
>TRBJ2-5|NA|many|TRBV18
TGTGCCAGCTCAACACAAGAGACCCAGTACTTC
CASSTQETQYF
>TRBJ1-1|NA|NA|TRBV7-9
TGTGCCAGCAGCTTAGAGGGTTCAGTAGCTTTCTTT
CASSLEGSVAFF
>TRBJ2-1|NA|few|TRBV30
TGTGCCTGGTCTCAGGGGGGTCCTTACAATGAGCAGTTCTTC
CAWSQGGPYNEQFF
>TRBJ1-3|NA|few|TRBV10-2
TGCGCCAGCAGTCCGCTCCTCATAGCCCCTGGAAACACCATATATTTT
CASSPLLIAPGNTIYF
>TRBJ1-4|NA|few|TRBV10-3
TGTCCTCAATATAACTCGTTTTTT
CPQYNSFF
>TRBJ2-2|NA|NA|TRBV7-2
TGTGCCAGCAGCTTAGCGAGGTCGGGAATGGTGGTGTTTTTT
CASSLARSGMVVFF
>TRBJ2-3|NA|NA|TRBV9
TGTGCCAGCAGCGTAGTGGGGAACCACGCAGATACGCAGTATTTT
CASSVVGNHADTQYF
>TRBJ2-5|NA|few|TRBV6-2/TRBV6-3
TGTGCCAGCAGTTCCCCAGGCTTGGGTGAGACCCAGTACTTC
CASSSPGLGETQYF
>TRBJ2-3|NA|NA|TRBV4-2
TGTGCCAGCAGCCCAGACAGCTTAAGCACAGATACGCAGTATTTT
CASSPDSLSTDTQYF
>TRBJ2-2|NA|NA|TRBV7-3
TGTGCCAGCTCTGCTCTTAACGCCGGGGAGCTGTTTTTT
CASSALNAGELFF
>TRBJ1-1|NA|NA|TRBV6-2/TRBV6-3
TGTGCCAGCAGTTACTCCCTCGGTGGGGGGGGCACTGAAGCTTTCTTT
CASSYSLGGGGTEAFF
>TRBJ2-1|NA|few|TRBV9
TGTGCCAGCAGCTCCAACGGGGTGTACAATGAGCAGTTCTTC
CASSSNGVYNEQFF
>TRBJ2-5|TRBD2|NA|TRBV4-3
TGCGCCAGCAGCCAAGATCGATTGGGAGGGGAGACCCAGTACTTC
CASSQDRLGGETQYF
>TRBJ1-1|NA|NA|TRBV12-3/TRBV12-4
TGTGCCAGCAGAGTTGCGGGCGAAGCTTTCTTT
CASRVAGEAFF
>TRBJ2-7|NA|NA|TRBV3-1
TGTGCCAGCAGCCCTCTGGACAGTATACGGGAGCAGTACTTC
CASSPLDSIREQYF
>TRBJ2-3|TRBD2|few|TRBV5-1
TGCGCCAGCAGAATGACTAGCGACGGTGGGGATACGCAGTATTTT
CASRMTSDGGDTQYF
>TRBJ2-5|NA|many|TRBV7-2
TGTGCCAGCAGTCAAATGGCCATTCTCGAGACCCAGTACTTC
CASSQMAILETQYF
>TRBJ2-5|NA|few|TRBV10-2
TGCGCCAGCAGTGAGGGGACGTACTCGACAATTTCGACCCAGTACTTC
CASSEGTYSTISTQYF
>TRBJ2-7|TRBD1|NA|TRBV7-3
TGTGCCAGCAGCTTATCGGGACAGGGCGGCTACGAGCAGTACTTC
CASSLSGQGGYEQYF
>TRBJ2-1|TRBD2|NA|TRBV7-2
TGTGCCAGCAGCTATCGACTAGCGGGGGCCCTGGGCCCCTACAATGAGCAGTTCTTC
CASSYRLAGALGPYNEQFF
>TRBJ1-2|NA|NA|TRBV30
TGTGCCTGGGCAGGCCGGACCTACTATGGCTACACCTTC
CAWAGRTYYGYTF
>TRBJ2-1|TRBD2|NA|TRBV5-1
TGCGCCAGCAGCCCCCAGGGAGGGTACAATGAGCAGTTCTTC
CASSPQGGYNEQFF
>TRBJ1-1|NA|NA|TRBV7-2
TGTGCCAGCAGCTTAGAGGATACGGGGGGAAGAAGGTTCTTT
CASSLEDTGGRRFF
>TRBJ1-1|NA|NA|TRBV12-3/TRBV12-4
TGTGCCAGCAGTTTGGGACACGCGAACACTGAAGCTTTCTTT
CASSLGHANTEAFF
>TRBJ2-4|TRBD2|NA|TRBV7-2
TGTGCCAGCAGCCCAATGCTCCATAGCGGGGGTGGTAACGTTCAGTACTTC
CASSPMLHSGGGNVQYF
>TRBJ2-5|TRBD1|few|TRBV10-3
TGTGCCATCAGTGAAGGGACAGCGGAAGAGACCCAGTACTTC
CAISEGTAEETQYF
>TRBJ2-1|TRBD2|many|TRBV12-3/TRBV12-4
TGTGCCAGCAGCCTACGAGGCGGGGGAGTCTACAATGAGCAGTTCTTC
CASSLRGGGVYNEQFF
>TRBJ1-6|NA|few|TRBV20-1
TGCAGTGCCCTGGGTAATTCACCCCTCCACTTT
CSALGNSPLHF
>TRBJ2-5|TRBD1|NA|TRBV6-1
TGTGCCAGCAGTGAAGTGGGGACAGGAGGGACCCAGTACTTC
CASSEVGTGGTQYF
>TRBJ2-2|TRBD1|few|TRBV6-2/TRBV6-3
TGTGCCACCGGACAGGGAAACACCGGGGAGCTGTTTTTT
CATGQGNTGELFF
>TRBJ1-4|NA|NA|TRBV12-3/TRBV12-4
TGTGCCAGCAGTTTGATTGGGGGACCGTCAAAACTGTTTTTT
CASSLIGGPSKLFF
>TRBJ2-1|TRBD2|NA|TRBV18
TGTGCCAGCTCACTACGGACTAGCGGGGGCCTGGGGAATGAGCAGTTCTTC
CASSLRTSGGLGNEQFF
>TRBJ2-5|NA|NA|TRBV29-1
TGCAGCGTTGAAGATGTATTGTGGGGATACAATTTCCAAGAGAGCCAGTACTTC
CSVEDVLWGYNFQESQYF
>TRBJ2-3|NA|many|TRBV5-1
TGCGCCAGCAGCTCTCGGGCAGGAACAGATACGCAGTATTTT
CASSSRAGTDTQYF
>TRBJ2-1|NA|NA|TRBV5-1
TGCGCCAGCAGCTTGGGTGGGGGATATGAGCAGTTCTTC
CASSLGGGYEQFF
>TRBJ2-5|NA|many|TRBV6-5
TGTGCCAGCAGGCCAGGGGGGCGTGAGACCCAGTACTTC
CASRPGGRETQYF
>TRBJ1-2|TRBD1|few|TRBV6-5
TGTGCCAGCAGTACCGGGACAGGGCACTATGGCTACACCTTC
CASSTGTGHYGYTF
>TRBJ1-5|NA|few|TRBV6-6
TGTGCCAGCAGAACCGACAGGAGTAGCAATCAGCCCCAGCATTTT
CASRTDRSSNQPQHF
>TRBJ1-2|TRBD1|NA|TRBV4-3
TGCGCCAGCAGCCAAGAGATTACCGGGACAGGGGATGGCTACACCTTC
CASSQEITGTGDGYTF
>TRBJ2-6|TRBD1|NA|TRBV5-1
TGCGCCACCGCCCAGGGGGCTGGGGCCAACGTCCTGACTTTC
CATAQGAGANVLTF
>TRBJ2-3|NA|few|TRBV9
TGTGCCAGCAGCGTAGGGATAGATACGCAGTATTTT
CASSVGIDTQYF
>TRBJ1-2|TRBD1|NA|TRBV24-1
TGTGCCACCAGTGATTTGACAGGGGATGCTGGCTACACCTTC
CATSDLTGDAGYTF
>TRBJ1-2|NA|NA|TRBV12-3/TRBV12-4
TGTGCCAGCAGTAAAAAGGGAAGAGGCTATGGCTACACCTTC
CASSKKGRGYGYTF